This note documents a single T cell receptor (beta chain) sequence. This sample was taken from a study of immune evolution from preneoplasia to lung adenocarcinoma. Trimming cost V 6 bases and J 5 bases; bases outside gene matches: 7. The CDR3 is 14 residues long. Germline-derived CDR1 and CDR2 are MNHNS and SASEGT. Measured with immunoSEQ multiplex PCR; TCRdb has only the in-frame clones, and not every one. This table has under 10,000 clones, roughly three quarters appearing once. Sequencing input: FFPE adjacent normal lung tissue. The sequence was obtained from a person aged 55-79 years with lung adenocarcinoma. The J gene is TRBJ1-2, the V gene TRBV6-1; TRBD1 matches at 9 bases. CDR3 bases: TGTGCCAGCAGGTCGGGACAGGGTGGGTATGGCTACACCTTC. Translating it yields CASRSGQGGYGYTF.